This TCR beta chain was recovered during a study of T cell changes during pregnancy in multiple sclerosis. Clones were read by immunoSEQ multiplex PCR, and TCRdb kept only the in-frame ones, dropping some. The sample lists over 50,000 clones; around 87% were seen once. Losses at the gene ends were 8 bases for V and 3 bases for J; bases not matched to a gene: 5. The CDR3 is made up of 12 amino acids. CDR1 and CDR2 from the germline V gene are SQVTM and ANQGSEA. Sample: peripheral blood from another person, used as feeder cells. This sequence joins TRBV29-1 and TRBJ2-7; 9 bases match TRBD1. The TCR was taken from a human donor whose cells served as feeder cells for cultures in a pregnancy study. CDR3 sequence (DNA): TGCAGCTGTGGGACAGGGATCTACGAGCAGTACTTC. It yields the protein CSCGTGIYEQYF.